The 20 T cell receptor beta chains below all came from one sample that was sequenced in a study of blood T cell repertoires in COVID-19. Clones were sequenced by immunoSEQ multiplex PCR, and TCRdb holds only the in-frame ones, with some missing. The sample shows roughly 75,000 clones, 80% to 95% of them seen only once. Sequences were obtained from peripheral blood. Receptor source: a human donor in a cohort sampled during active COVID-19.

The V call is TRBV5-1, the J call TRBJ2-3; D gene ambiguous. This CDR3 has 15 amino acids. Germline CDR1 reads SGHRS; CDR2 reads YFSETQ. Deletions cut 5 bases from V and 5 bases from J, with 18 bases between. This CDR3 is CASSRTDAGEDTQYF. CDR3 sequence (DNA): TGCGCCAGCAGTCGTACTGACGCAGGTGAAGATACGCAGTATTTT.

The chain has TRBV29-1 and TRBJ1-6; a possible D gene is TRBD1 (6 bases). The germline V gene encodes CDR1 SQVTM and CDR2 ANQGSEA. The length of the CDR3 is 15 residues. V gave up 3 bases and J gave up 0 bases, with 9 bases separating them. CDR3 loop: CSVEGAGSYNSPLHF. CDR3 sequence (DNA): TGCAGCGTTGAGGGGGCTGGCTCCTATAATTCACCCCTCCACTTT.

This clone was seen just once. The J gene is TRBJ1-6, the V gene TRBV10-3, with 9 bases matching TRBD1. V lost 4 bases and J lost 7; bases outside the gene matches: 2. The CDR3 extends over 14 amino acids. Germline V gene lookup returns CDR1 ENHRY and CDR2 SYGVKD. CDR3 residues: CAISGGQGNSPLHF. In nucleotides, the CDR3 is TGTGCCATCAGTGGGGGACAGGGAAATTCACCCCTCCACTTT.

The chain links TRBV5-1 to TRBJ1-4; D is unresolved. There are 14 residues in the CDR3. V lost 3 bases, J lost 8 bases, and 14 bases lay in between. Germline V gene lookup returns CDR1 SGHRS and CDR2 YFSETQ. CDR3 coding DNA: TGCGCCAGCAGCTCTGGGCCAAGTAAAGAAAAACTGTTTTTT. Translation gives CASSSGPSKEKLFF.

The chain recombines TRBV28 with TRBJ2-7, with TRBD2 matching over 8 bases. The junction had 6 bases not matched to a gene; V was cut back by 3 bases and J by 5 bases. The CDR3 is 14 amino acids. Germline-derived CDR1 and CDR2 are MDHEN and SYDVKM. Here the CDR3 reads CASSLPSGFNEQYF. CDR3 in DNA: TGTGCCAGCAGTTTGCCTAGCGGGTTCAACGAGCAGTACTTC. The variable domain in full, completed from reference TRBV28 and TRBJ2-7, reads DVKVTQSSRYLVKRTGEKVFLECVQDMDHENMFWYRQDPGLGLRLIYFSYDVKMKEKGDIPEGYSVSREKKERFSLILESASTNQTSMYLCASSLPSGFNEQYFGPGTRLTVT.

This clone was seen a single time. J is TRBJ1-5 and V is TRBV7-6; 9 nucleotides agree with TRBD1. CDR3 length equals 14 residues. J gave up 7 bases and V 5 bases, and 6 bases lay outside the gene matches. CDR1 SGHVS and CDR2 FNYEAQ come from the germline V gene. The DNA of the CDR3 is TGTGCCAGCAGCCCCGTGGGACAGGGACAGCCCCAGCATTTT. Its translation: CASSPVGQGQPQHF.

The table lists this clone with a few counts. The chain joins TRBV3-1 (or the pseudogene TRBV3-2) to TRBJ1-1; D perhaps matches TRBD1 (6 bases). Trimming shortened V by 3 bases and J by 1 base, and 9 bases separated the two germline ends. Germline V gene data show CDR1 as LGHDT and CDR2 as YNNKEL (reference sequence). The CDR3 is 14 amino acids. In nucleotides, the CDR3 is TGTGCCAGCAGCCACGGACAGTGGAACACTGAAGCTTTCTTT. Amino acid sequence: CASSHGQWNTEAFF.

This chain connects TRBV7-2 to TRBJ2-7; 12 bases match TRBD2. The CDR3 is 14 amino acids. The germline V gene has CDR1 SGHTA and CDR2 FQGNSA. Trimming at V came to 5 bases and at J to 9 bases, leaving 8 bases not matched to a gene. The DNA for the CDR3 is TGTGCCAGCAGCCAAAACCTAGCGGGGGGGCCGCAGTACTTC. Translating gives CASSQNLAGGPQYF.

The CDR3, as DNA: TGTGCCAGCAGCCAGGACCTCCGGGAACAGTACTTC. Its protein is CASSQDLREQYF. The rearrangement links TRBV11-2 to TRBJ2-7; D is possibly TRBD2 (5 bases). The ends were cut back, 5 bases at V and 10 bases at J, with 15 bases in the middle. Germline CDR1 SGHAT, CDR2 FQNNGV. This CDR3 comprises 12 residues.

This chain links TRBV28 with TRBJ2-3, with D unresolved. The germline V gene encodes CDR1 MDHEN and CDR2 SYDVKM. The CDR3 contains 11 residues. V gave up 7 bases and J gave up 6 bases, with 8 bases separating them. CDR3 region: CASKFEDTQYF. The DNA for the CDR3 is TGTGCCAGCAAGTTCGAGGATACGCAGTATTTT.

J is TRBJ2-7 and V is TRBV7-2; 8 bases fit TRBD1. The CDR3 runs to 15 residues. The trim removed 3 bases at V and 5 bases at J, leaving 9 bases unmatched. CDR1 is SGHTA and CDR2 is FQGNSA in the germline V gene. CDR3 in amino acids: CASSFDRGSPNEQYF. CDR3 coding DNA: TGTGCCAGCAGCTTTGACAGGGGCTCTCCTAACGAGCAGTACTTC.

DNA of the CDR3: TGTGCCAGCAGCCCGGAGCAGGGGGCTAATGCTAACTATGGCTACACCTTC. Translated, it gives CASSPEQGANANYGYTF. The genes are TRBV7-9 and TRBJ1-2, with 8 bases fitting TRBD1. V lost 5 bases to trimming and J lost 0 bases; unmatched junction nucleotides: 11. CDR3 length equals 17 residues. Germline V lookup: CDR1 SEHNR, CDR2 FQNEAQ (reference sequence).

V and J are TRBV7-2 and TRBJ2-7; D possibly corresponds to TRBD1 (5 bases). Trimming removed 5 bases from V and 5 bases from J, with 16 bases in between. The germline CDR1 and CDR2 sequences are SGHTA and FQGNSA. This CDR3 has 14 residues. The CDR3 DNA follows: TGTGCCAGCAGCCTCCAGGGTAATCTCCACGAGCAGTACTTC. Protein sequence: CASSLQGNLHEQYF.

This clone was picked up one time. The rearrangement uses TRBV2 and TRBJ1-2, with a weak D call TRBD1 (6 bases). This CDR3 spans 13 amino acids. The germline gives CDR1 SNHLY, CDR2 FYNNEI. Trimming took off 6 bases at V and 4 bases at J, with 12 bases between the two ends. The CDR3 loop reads CASSGGQSYGYTF. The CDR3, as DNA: TGTGCCAGCAGCGGCGGACAGAGCTATGGCTACACCTTC.

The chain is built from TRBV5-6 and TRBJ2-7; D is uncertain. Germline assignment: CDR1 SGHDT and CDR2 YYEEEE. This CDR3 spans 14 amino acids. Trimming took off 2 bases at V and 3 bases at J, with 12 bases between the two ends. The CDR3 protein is CASSLDILGYEQYF. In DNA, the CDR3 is TGTGCCAGCAGCTTAGATATCCTCGGCTACGAGCAGTACTTC.

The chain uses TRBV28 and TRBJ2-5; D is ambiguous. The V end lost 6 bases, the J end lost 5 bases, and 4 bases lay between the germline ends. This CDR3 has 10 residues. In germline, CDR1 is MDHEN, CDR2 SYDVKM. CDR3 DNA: TGTGCCAGCAGCCAGGAGACCCAGTACTTC. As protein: CASSQETQYF.

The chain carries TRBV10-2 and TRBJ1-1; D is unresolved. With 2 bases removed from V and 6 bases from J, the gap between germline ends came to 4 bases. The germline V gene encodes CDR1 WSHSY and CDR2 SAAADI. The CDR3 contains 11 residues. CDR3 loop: CASSERAEAFF. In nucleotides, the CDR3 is TGCGCCAGCAGTGAGCGGGCTGAAGCTTTCTTT.

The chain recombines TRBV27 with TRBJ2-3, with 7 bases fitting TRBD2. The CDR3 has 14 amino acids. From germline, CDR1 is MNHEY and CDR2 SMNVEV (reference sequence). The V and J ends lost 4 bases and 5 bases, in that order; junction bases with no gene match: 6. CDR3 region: CASSSGGGIDTQYF. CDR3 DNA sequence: TGTGCCAGCAGTTCTGGCGGGGGTATAGATACGCAGTATTTT.

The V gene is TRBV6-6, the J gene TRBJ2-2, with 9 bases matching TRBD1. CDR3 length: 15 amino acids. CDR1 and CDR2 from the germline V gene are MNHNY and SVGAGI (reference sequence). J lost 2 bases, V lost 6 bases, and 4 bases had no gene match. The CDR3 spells CASSLGQGNTGELFF. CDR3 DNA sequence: TGTGCCAGCAGCCTGGGACAGGGAAACACCGGGGAGCTGTTTTTT.

The CDR3 sequence is CASSPGGGNQETQYF. Here the CDR3 DNA reads TGTGCCAGCTCACCAGGGGGAGGTAACCAAGAGACCCAGTACTTC. The chain is built from TRBV18 and TRBJ2-5; D is perhaps TRBD2 (6 bases). CDR1 and CDR2 (germline): KGHSH, LQKENI. V was pared by 2 bases and J by 0 bases, with 10 bases between. The CDR3 is 15 residues long.